The clone carrying this TCR beta chain was recorded at least ten times. The antigen is unknown. The sample comes from a study of neurological immune-mediated disorders. Study-wide findings and caveats: A possible signature appeared as one related-CDR3 cluster, in which phylogenetic grouping placed the repertoires of 18 of 34 multiple sclerosis patients. Expanded clones shared no CDR3 amino acid sequences across subjects, suggesting private repertoires in all groups. The highest TCR clonal expansion occurred in HTLV-1-associated myelopathy; multiple sclerosis fell below healthy controls.

The starting material, 2 million PBMCs stored at -80 C, gave rise to the unsorted libraries. TCRdb passed the 5' RACE reads through MiXCR, listing each CDR3 protein once. The data contain about 55,000 distinct CDR3 sequences, roughly 3.5% of them singletons. The specimen was PBMCs. The TCR sequence derives from a young man with multiple sclerosis.

The CDR3: CSVTGRGTDTQYF. The CDR3 DNA follows: TGCAGCGTCACAGGGAGAGGCACAGATACGCAGTATTTT. This chain joins TRBV29-1 and TRBJ2-3, with a possible D match to TRBD1 (6 bases). The CDR3 spans 13 residues. Between the trimmed V and J ends, which lost 6 bases and 1 base, there was a span of 11 bases. Germline loops: CDR1 SQVTM, CDR2 ANQGSEA.